The clone carrying this TCR beta chain was seen more than once but under ten times. Its antigen remains unidentified. These data belong to a study of type 1 regulatory T cells. The overall study: This in vitro CD4 product, T-allo10, is enriched for Tr1 cells and alloantigen-specific.

TCRdb reprocessed the reads via MiXCR and lists one record per CDR3 protein. The sample records under 75,000 distinct CDR3 sequences, around 20% being singletons. General study results and limits: Tr1 cells had a more restricted TCR repertoire than non-Tr1 cells.

CDR1 and CDR2 (germline): DFQATT, SNEGSKA (reference sequence). The ends were cut back, 6 bases at V and 0 bases at J, with 13 bases in the middle. The CDR3 is 14 amino acids. The chain combines TRBV20-1 with TRBJ2-3; D is unresolved. The sequenced material came from cultured type 1 regulatory T (Tr1) cells, either the whole culture or a sorted fraction (not recorded which). The TCR comes from a human donor in good health. The CDR3 sequence: CSASPRASTDTQYF. DNA for the CDR3: TGCAGTGCCAGCCCTCGAGCCAGCACAGATACGCAGTATTTT.